This record concerns one T cell receptor (beta chain) sequence. Sequencing was performed with immunoSEQ multiplex PCR; in TCRdb, only in-frame clones are kept and a portion is missing. The table shows more than 90,000 clones, with about 71% occurring only once. This entry belongs to a study of blood T cell repertoires in COVID-19. Study context: Acute and convalescent COVID-19 samples came from the United States, Italy and Spain. The analysed material was cDNA or gDNA that came from T cells, B-cell-depleted T cells, or PBMCs.

This receptor was obtained from an older woman in a cohort sampled during active or convalescent COVID-19. The sample was peripheral blood.

CDR3 sequence reads: CASSWAASVGTDTQYF. CDR3 DNA: TGTGCCAGCAGCTGGGCCGCTAGCGTGGGCACAGATACGCAGTATTTT. This sequence joins TRBV7-2 and TRBJ2-3, with D maybe TRBD2 (6 bases). The length of the CDR3 is 16 residues. Trimming stripped 4 bases from V and 1 base from J, with 15 bases between. Germline loops: CDR1 SGHTA, CDR2 FQGNSA.